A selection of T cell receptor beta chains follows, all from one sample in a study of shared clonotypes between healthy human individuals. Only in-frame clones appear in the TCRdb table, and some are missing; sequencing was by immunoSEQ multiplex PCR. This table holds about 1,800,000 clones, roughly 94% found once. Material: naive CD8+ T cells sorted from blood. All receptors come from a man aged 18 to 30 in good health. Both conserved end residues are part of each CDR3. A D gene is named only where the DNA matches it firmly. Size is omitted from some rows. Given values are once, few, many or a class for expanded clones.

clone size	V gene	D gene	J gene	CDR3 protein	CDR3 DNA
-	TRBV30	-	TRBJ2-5	CAGGAGTPQGTQYF	TGTGCCGGGGGGGCGGGGACCCCACAAGGGACCCAGTACTTC
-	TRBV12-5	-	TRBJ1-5	CASGPPGTPSNQPQHF	TGTGCTAGTGGTCCTCCCGGGACACCTAGCAATCAGCCCCAGCATTTT
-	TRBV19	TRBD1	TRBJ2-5	CASSAGQGWETQYF	TGTGCCAGCTCGGCGGGACAGGGGTGGGAGACCCAGTACTTC
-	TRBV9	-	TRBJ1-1	CASSQRGKTEAFF	TGTGCCAGCAGCCAGCGTGGTAAAACTGAAGCTTTCTTT
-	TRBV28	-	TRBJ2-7	CASRPREFYEQYF	TGTGCCAGCAGACCGCGAGAGTTCTACGAGCAGTACTTC
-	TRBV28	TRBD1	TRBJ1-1	CASSLAGTVNTEAFF	TGTGCCAGCAGTTTGGCCGGGACAGTGAACACTGAAGCTTTCTTT
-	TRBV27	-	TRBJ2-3	CASSSLQGFKLPPNTYSTDTQYF	TGTGCCAGCAGTTCGCTTCAGGGTTTTAAGTTGCCACCGAATACATATAGCACAGATACGCAGTATTTT
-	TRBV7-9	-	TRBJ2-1	CASSPPSSYNEQFF	TGTGCCAGCTCCCCCCCGAGCTCCTACAATGAGCAGTTCTTC
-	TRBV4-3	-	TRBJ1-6	CASSQLTGTGSPLHF	TGCGCCAGCAGCCAACTCACAGGGACTGGCTCACCCCTCCACTTT
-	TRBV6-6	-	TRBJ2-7	CASSYEPGPYEQYF	TGTGCCAGCAGTTACGAGCCGGGACCCTACGAGCAGTACTTC
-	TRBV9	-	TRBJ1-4	CASSQWGALGEKLFF	TGTGCCAGCAGTCAATGGGGTGCCCTGGGTGAAAAACTGTTTTTT
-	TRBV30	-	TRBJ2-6	CAWRNGASGANVLTF	TGTGCCTGGAGAAATGGGGCCTCTGGGGCCAACGTCCTGACTTTC
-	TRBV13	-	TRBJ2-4	CASSLVGGGFPKNIQYF	TGTGCCAGCAGCTTAGTTGGAGGGGGCTTTCCCAAAAACATTCAGTACTTC
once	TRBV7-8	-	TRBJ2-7	CASSLSEGFPYEQYF	TGTGCCAGCAGCTTAAGCGAAGGGTTTCCCTACGAGCAGTACTTC
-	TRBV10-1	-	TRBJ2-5	CASGLPGYVETQYF	TGCGCCAGCGGCCTCCCAGGGTACGTAGAGACCCAGTACTTC